These 31 T cell receptor beta chains were sequenced from one sample in a study of identical twins. TCRdb reprocessed the 5' RACE reads with MiXCR, giving one entry per CDR3 protein. The sample lists around 1.7 million distinct CDR3 sequences; about 31% were seen once. The specimen sequenced was cord blood. These receptors were collected from a newborn girl in good health.

The chain has TRBV28 and TRBJ2-7; 12 nucleotides agree with TRBD2. V gave up 6 bases and J gave up 2 bases; unmatched junction bases: 11. The germline V gene encodes CDR1 MDHEN and CDR2 SYDVKM. The CDR3 spans 17 residues. In nucleotides, the CDR3 is TGTGCCAGCAGGCTACTAGCGGGAGGCCCTCCACCCTACGAGCAGTACTTC. Translating it yields CASRLLAGGPPPYEQYF.

Only one count was recorded for this clonotype. This chain links TRBV27 with TRBJ2-7, with 7 bases identical to TRBD2. The CDR3 covers 12 residues. The V gene end was trimmed by 11 bases and the J gene end by 7 bases; junction bases not matched to a gene: 11. The germline gives CDR1 MNHEY, CDR2 SMNVEV (reference sequence). CDR3 bases: TGTGCCGGAGCGGGACGGTACAATGAGCAGTACTTC. Translating gives CAGAGRYNEQYF.

This rearrangement joins TRBV12-3 or TRBV12-4 to TRBJ1-2, with D uncertain. The CDR3 length is 14 residues. V shed 0 bases and J shed 8 bases, with 13 bases lying between them. CDR3 protein: CASSLAKRGNGYTF. The CDR3 DNA reads TGTGCCAGCAGTTTAGCAAAGCGAGGAAACGGCTACACCTTC.

This chain connects TRBV2 to TRBJ2-1; 11 bases match TRBD2. J lost 8 bases, V lost 4 bases, and 4 bases had no gene match. This CDR3 is 14 amino acids long. Germline CDR1 reads SNHLY; CDR2 reads FYNNEI. CDR3 DNA sequence: TGTGCCAGCAGTGCGACTAGCGGGGTCGATGAGCAGTTCTTC. Encoded protein: CASSATSGVDEQFF.

This clonotype was counted only a few times. The J gene is TRBJ2-1, the V gene TRBV12-3 or TRBV12-4, with D uncertain. V lost 3 bases to trimming and J lost 4 bases, with 13 bases between them. The CDR3 is made up of 15 amino acids. CDR3 amino acids: CASSFRRGPYNEQFF. The CDR3 bases are TGTGCCAGCAGTTTTAGGCGCGGCCCGTACAATGAGCAGTTCTTC.

This chain connects TRBV9 to TRBJ1-3; possible D gene TRBD1, 5 bases. The V gene's germline CDR1 is SGDLS and CDR2 YYNGEE. This CDR3 has 16 residues. Trimming shortened V by 3 bases and J by 0 bases, and 13 bases separated the two germline ends. The CDR3 DNA follows: TGTGCCAGCAGCGCAGACAGCTTTTTCTCTGGAAACACCATATATTTT. This sequence encodes CASSADSFFSGNTIYF.

The chain combines TRBV5-5 with TRBJ1-5; D unclear. Germline CDR1 is SGHKS and CDR2 is YYEKEE (reference sequence). The CDR3 extends over 15 amino acids. V lost 4 bases and J lost 2, with 13 bases in between. CDR3 DNA sequence: TGTGCCAGCAGCCCATCCTGGAGGGGCAATCAGCCCCAGCATTTT. Protein sequence: CASSPSWRGNQPQHF.

The chain recombines TRBV7-2 with TRBJ2-5, with D maybe TRBD2 (5 bases). The V gene lost 4 bases and the J gene lost 3 bases, with 12 bases spanning the gap. Germline-derived CDR1 and CDR2 are SGHTA and FQGNSA. The CDR3 loop spans 14 amino acids. DNA for the CDR3: TGTGCCAGCAGCTCCACTAGAAGAAAAGAGACCCAGTACTTC. Its protein product is CASSSTRRKETQYF.

V and J are TRBV20-1 and TRBJ2-1; the match to TRBD2 covers 8 bases. The junction had 9 bases not matched to a gene; V was cut back by 3 bases and J by 8 bases. Per the germline V gene, CDR1 is DFQATT and CDR2 is SNEGSKA (reference sequence). This CDR3 has 14 amino acids. This CDR3 is CSASGERGSDEQFF. In nucleotides, the CDR3 is TGCAGTGCTAGCGGCGAGCGGGGGTCGGATGAGCAGTTCTTC.

The V call is TRBV10-3, the J call TRBJ2-1, with 9 bases aligning to TRBD2. Germline CDR1 ENHRY, CDR2 SYGVKD. The CDR3 contains 15 residues. V was clipped by 0 bases and J by 5 bases; unmatched bases: 2. For the CDR3, the DNA is TGTGCCATCAGTGAGTCCGGACTAGCGAACAATGAGCAGTTCTTC. As protein: CAISESGLANNEQFF.

The chain recombines TRBV5-1 with TRBJ2-7; 10 nucleotides match TRBD1. The germline V gene has CDR1 SGHRS and CDR2 YFSETQ. V lost 7 bases and J lost 0; bases outside the gene matches: 10. CDR3 size: 16 residues. The chain's CDR3 is CASHQARTGGSYEQYF. The CDR3 bases are TGCGCCAGCCACCAGGCTCGGACAGGGGGCTCCTACGAGCAGTACTTC.

This clonotype was counted between two and nine times. The chain carries TRBV10-2 and TRBJ1-4; D is uncertain. Germline-derived CDR1 and CDR2 are WSHSY and SAAADI. The CDR3 sequence is 14 residues long. V lost 1 base and J 0 bases, leaving 3 bases between the germline ends. CDR3 DNA sequence: TGCGCCAGCAGTGAGTTTGCAACTAATGAAAAACTGTTTTTT. The encoded protein is CASSEFATNEKLFF.

The chain combines TRBV3-1 with TRBJ2-3; 8 nucleotides line up with TRBD2. This CDR3 region has 14 residues. In germline, CDR1 is LGHDT, CDR2 YNNKEL (reference sequence). Unmatched junction bases numbered 4, after V lost 3 bases and J lost 5 bases. CDR3 residues: CASSQRGAGDTQYF. Written as DNA, the CDR3 is TGTGCCAGCAGCCAGCGGGGGGCCGGAGATACGCAGTATTTT.

The table lists this clonotype with a few counts. This CDR3 reads CASRGLAAFYEQYF. The CDR3 DNA follows: TGTGCCAGCAGGGGGTTAGCGGCCTTCTACGAGCAGTACTTC. The rearrangement links TRBV27 to TRBJ2-7; possible D gene TRBD2, 6 bases. The V end was cut by 6 bases, the J end by 3 bases, with 15 bases between. Per germline, CDR1 MNHEY and CDR2 SMNVEV (reference sequence). This CDR3 has 14 amino acids.

Worth noting for this clonotype: Germline is not matched at one junction end, which may reflect a read error. The chain recombines TRBV4-1 with TRBJ2-7; D uncertain. CDR1 is MGHRA, CDR2 YSYEKL, per germline. The length of the CDR3 is 14 residues. The CDR3 coding sequence is TGCGCCAGCAGCCAAGATTCAGGACCCTACGAGCTGTACTTC. Translation: CASSQDSGPYELYF.

The V call is TRBV29-1, the J call TRBJ1-1; D remains unclear. Trimming stripped 7 bases from V and 10 bases from J, with 19 bases between. Germline CDR1 is SQVTM and CDR2 is ANQGSEA. This CDR3 is built from 12 residues. The CDR3 coding sequence is TGCAGCGGGGATTCAGACAAGGCGACAGCTTTCTTT. Translated, it gives CSGDSDKATAFF.

The chain combines TRBV29-1 with TRBJ2-5; 12 nucleotides line up with TRBD1. The DNA end is a closer match to TRBJ2-7, so the J assignment may be wrong. The germline V gene has CDR1 SQVTM and CDR2 ANQGSEA. This CDR3 contains 13 residues. The CDR3 DNA follows: TGCAGCGTTGCAAGGGACAGGGGGCGCGAGCAGTACTTC. It is translated as CSVARDRGREQYF.

A few counts support this clonotype. The J gene is TRBJ2-1, the V gene TRBV6-1; D possibly corresponds to TRBD1 (6 bases). Germline assignment: CDR1 MNHNS and CDR2 SASEGT. This CDR3 region has 14 residues. V was pared by 3 bases and J by 7 bases, with 13 bases between. CDR3: CASSDLLQGNEQFF. CDR3 nucleotides: TGTGCCAGCAGTGATTTATTACAGGGTAATGAGCAGTTCTTC.

A remark on this clonotype: A much bigger clone sits one base away, suggesting this may be a read error. CDR3 in amino acids: CAGSLLGRATYGYTF. CDR3 nucleotides: TGTGCCGGCAGCTTATTGGGCAGGGCAACCTATGGCTACACCTTC. J is TRBJ1-2 and V is TRBV7-9, with D perhaps matching TRBD1 (5 bases). The CDR3 is made up of 15 amino acids. Germline-derived CDR1 and CDR2 are SEHNR and FQNEAQ (reference sequence).

This clonotype was seen a few times. The chain recombines TRBV6-1 with TRBJ1-5; maybe TRBD1 (5 bases). This CDR3 spans 11 amino acids. Germline CDR1 reads MNHNS; CDR2 reads SASEGT. V was cut by 9 bases and J by 6 bases, with 9 bases left in between. In DNA, the CDR3 is TGTGCCAGTATGAGGGGTCAGCCCCAGCATTTT. Translation: CASMRGQPQHF.

There are a few counts of this clonotype. This chain links TRBV20-1 with TRBJ1-4, with a weak D call TRBD1 (5 bases). This CDR3 is built from 16 residues. Germline V gives CDR1 DFQATT, CDR2 SNEGSKA (reference sequence). The ends were cut back, 2 bases at V and 0 bases at J, with 13 bases in the middle. This CDR3 is CSARTTGATTNEKLFF. DNA of the CDR3: TGCAGTGCTAGAACTACAGGAGCCACAACTAATGAAAAACTGTTTTTT.

V usage is TRBV6-5 and J usage is TRBJ2-5, with 8 bases that match TRBD1. J lost 1 base, V lost 8 bases, and 9 bases had no gene match. The CDR3 runs 15 residues. Per the germline V gene, CDR1 is MNHEY and CDR2 is SVGAGI. CDR3 nucleotides: TGTGCCAGCCGAACAGGGGGACAGTCCCAAGAGACCCAGTACTTC. Translation: CASRTGGQSQETQYF.

The rearrangement links TRBV20-1 to TRBJ1-5; D is uncertain. The CDR3 has 17 amino acids. The V gene's germline CDR1 is DFQATT and CDR2 SNEGSKA (reference sequence). V gave up 0 bases and J gave up 0 bases, with 15 bases separating them. Written as DNA, the CDR3 is TGCAGTGCTAGAGATTCGGGTGGTAAGGGTAGCAATCAGCCCCAGCATTTT. Protein sequence: CSARDSGGKGSNQPQHF.

The rearrangement links TRBV5-1 to TRBJ2-3, with D uncertain. CDR3 length: 12 residues. V gave up 4 bases and J gave up 7 bases, with 10 bases separating them. CDR1 SGHRS and CDR2 YFSETQ come from the germline V gene. CDR3 residues: CASSVRSNTQYF. CDR3 bases: TGCGCCAGCAGCGTGAGGAGCAATACGCAGTATTTT.

This clonotype came up many times. V and J are TRBV4-2 and TRBJ2-3, with D possibly being TRBD2 (6 bases). The V end lost 4 bases, the J end lost 4 bases, and 12 bases lay between the germline ends. This CDR3 has 14 amino acids. In germline, CDR1 is LGHNA, CDR2 YNFKEQ. CDR3 nucleotides: TGTGCCAGCAGCCTCCGGGACTCCCCAGATACGCAGTATTTT. Amino acids: CASSLRDSPDTQYF.

The chain carries TRBV20-1 and TRBJ2-1, with unresolved D. Germline CDR1 and CDR2: DFQATT and SNEGSKA (reference sequence). The CDR3 is made up of 11 amino acids. V shed 6 bases and J shed 5 bases, with 8 bases lying between them. CDR3 sequence reads: CSAPLHNEQFF. The CDR3, as DNA: TGCAGTGCCCCCTTACACAATGAGCAGTTCTTC.

The chain recombines TRBV27 with TRBJ1-2; D gene unclear. This CDR3 has 15 amino acids. Germline V gene lookup returns CDR1 MNHEY and CDR2 SMNVEV (reference sequence). Trimming stripped 5 bases from V and 7 bases from J, with 20 bases between. The CDR3 region has the DNA TGTGCCAGCAGTCCCAGTATAGTCAGGCGGTCTGGCTACACCTTC. Protein product: CASSPSIVRRSGYTF.

The chain uses TRBV7-9 and TRBJ1-2; 10 bases fit TRBD1. This CDR3 has 16 amino acids. Losses at the gene ends were 3 bases for V and 0 bases for J; bases not matched to a gene: 4. Germline loops: CDR1 SEHNR, CDR2 FQNEAQ (reference sequence). The CDR3 sequence: CASSLTGGRANYGYTF. DNA of the CDR3: TGTGCCAGCAGCTTGACAGGGGGCCGAGCTAACTATGGCTACACCTTC. The entire variable domain, with the rest obtained from reference TRBV7-9 and TRBJ1-2, is as follows: DTGVSQNPRHKITKRGQNVTFRCDPISEHNRLYWYRQTLGQGPEFLTYFQNEAQLEKSRLLSDRFSAERPKGSFSTLEIQRTEQGDSAMYLCASSLTGGRANYGYTFGSGTRLTVV.

This clonotype appeared many times. V is TRBV28 and J is TRBJ2-1, with D possibly matching TRBD2 (5 bases). The CDR3 consists of 16 residues. Trimming left V 2 bases short and J 0 bases short, with 11 bases between. Per the germline V gene, CDR1 is MDHEN and CDR2 is SYDVKM. The CDR3 is CASSLDSVSSYNEQFF. Here the CDR3 DNA reads TGTGCCAGCAGTTTAGATAGCGTTAGCTCCTACAATGAGCAGTTCTTC. Full variable domain (outside the CDR3, taken from reference TRBV28 and TRBJ2-1): DVKVTQSSRYLVKRTGEKVFLECVQDMDHENMFWYRQDPGLGLRLIYFSYDVKMKEKGDIPEGYSVSREKKERFSLILESASTNQTSMYLCASSLDSVSSYNEQFFGPGTRLTVL.

This clonotype was recorded once. V and J are TRBV28 and TRBJ2-2; D gene unclear. The CDR3 extends over 17 amino acids. Per germline, CDR1 MDHEN and CDR2 SYDVKM. V lost 2 bases, J lost 0 bases, and 13 bases lay in between. The CDR3, as DNA: TGTGCCAGCAGTTTACTCCCCTTCCGATCGAACACCGGGGAGCTGTTTTTT. It encodes CASSLLPFRSNTGELFF.

This clonotype appeared a few times. The V gene is TRBV7-2, the J gene TRBJ2-7; 7 positions match TRBD2. The germline V gene has CDR1 SGHTA and CDR2 FQGNSA. Trimming took 1 base from V and 0 from J; bases not matched to a gene: 12. The CDR3 sequence is 18 residues long. The CDR3 nucleotides read TGTGCCAGCAGCTTAGGCCCTGATTGGGGGAGGGCCTCCTACGAGCAGTACTTC. Residues: CASSLGPDWGRASYEQYF.